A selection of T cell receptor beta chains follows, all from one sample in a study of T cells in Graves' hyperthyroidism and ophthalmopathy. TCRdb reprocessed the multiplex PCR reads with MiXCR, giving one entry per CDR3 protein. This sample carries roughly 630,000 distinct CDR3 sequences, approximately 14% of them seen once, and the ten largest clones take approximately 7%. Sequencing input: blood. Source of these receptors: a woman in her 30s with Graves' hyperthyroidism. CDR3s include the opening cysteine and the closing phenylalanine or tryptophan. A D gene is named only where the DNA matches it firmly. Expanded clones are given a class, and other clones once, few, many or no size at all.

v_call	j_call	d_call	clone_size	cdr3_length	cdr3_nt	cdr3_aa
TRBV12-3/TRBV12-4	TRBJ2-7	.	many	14	TGTGCCAGCAGTCAACAGGGACTCTCCTACGAGCAGTACTTC	CASSQQGLSYEQYF
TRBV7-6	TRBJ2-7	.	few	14	TGTGCCAGCAGCCCAAACTTAGGCCTTACCGAGCAGTACTTC	CASSPNLGLTEQYF
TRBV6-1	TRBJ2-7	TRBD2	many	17	TGTGCCAGCACCAAGGGACTAGCGGGAGGGGGGGACTACGAGCAGTACTTC	CASTKGLAGGGDYEQYF
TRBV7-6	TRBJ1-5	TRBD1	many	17	TGTGCCAGCACCCATTGGGACAGGCCTATAGCAAATCAGCCCCAGCATTTT	CASTHWDRPIANQPQHF
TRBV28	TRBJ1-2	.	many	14	TGTGCCAGCAGTATCTCTCAGGGGTTCTATGGCTACACCTTC	CASSISQGFYGYTF
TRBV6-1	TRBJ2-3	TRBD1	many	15	TGTGCCAGCCCTACCCGGACAGGGGGCACAGATACGCAGTATTTT	CASPTRTGGTDTQYF
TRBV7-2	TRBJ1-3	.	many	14	TGTGCCAGCCCTACCGGGTTAGCCTTCGACACCATATATTTT	CASPTGLAFDTIYF
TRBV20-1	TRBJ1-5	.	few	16	TGCAGTGCTCCTTTAACAGGGATCGGGGGCAATCAGCCCCAGCATTTT	CSAPLTGIGGNQPQHF
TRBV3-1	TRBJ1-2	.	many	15	TGTGCCAGCAGCCAATACACGGATATTCGCTATGGCTACACCTTC	CASSQYTDIRYGYTF
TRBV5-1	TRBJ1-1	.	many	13	TGCGCCAGCAGAGGTACGGAACACACTGAAGCTTTCTTT	CASRGTEHTEAFF
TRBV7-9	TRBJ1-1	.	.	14	TGTGCCAGCAGCCCACCAGGGGCTCGCACTGAAGCTTTCTTT	CASSPPGARTEAFF
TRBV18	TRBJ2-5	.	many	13	TGTGCCAGCTCACCACAGAATCAAGAGACCCAGTACTTC	CASSPQNQETQYF
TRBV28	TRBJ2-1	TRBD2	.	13	TGTGCCAGCACCCCTTCGGGGACTAGCGGAAACCTCTTC	CASTPSGTSGNLF
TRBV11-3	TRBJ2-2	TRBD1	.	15	TGTGCCAGCAGCGCGGCGGGCAGGGGGACCGGGGAGCTGTTTTTT	CASSAAGRGTGELFF
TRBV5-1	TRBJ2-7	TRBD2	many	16	TGCGCCAGCAGAGGGGGCGGACTAGCGGGCGGGGGCGAGCAGTACTTC	CASRGGGLAGGGEQYF
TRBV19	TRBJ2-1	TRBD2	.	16	TGTGCCAGTAGTAGGATGCGGGGGTTCTCCTACAATGAGCAGTTCTTC	CASSRMRGFSYNEQFF
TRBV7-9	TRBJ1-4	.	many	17	TGTGCCAGCAGCCTTATAAATGGACAGTGGGGTAGTGAAAAACTGTTTTTT	CASSLINGQWGSEKLFF
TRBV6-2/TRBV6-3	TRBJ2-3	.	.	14	TGTGCCAGCAGTTACCACTCTAGCACAGATACGCAGTATTTT	CASSYHSSTDTQYF
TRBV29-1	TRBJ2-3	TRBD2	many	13	TGCAGCGTTGAGCTAGCGGACACAGATACGCAGTATTTT	CSVELADTDTQYF
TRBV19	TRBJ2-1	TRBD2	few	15	TGTGCCAGTAGTTCCCGACTAGCGGGAGCATCTGAGCAGTTCTTC	CASSSRLAGASEQFF
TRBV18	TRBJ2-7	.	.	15	TGTGCCAGCTCACTGGAGAGGGGCGGAATCGGCGAGCAGTACTTC	CASSLERGGIGEQYF
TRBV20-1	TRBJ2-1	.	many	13	TGCAGTGCCAGCCCCGGGGTTCTCAATGAGCAGTTCTTC	CSASPGVLNEQFF
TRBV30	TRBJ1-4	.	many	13	TGTGCCTGGACTTACAGGGAGGATGAAAAACTGTTTTTT	CAWTYREDEKLFF
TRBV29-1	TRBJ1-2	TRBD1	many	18	TGCAGCGTTGAAGATCCAGGCCGACAGGGACAACCTAACTATGGCTACACCTTC	CSVEDPGRQGQPNYGYTF
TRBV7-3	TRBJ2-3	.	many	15	TGTGCCAGCAGCTTAAGTGGCCTTGACGCAGATACGCAGTATTTT	CASSLSGLDADTQYF
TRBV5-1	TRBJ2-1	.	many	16	TGCGCCAGCAGCCCCGCTGAAGTAAGCTCCTACAATGAGCAGTTCTTC	CASSPAEVSSYNEQFF
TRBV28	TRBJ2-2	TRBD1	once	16	TGTGCCAGCACTCTAACGGGACAGCTTAACACCGGGGAGCTGTTTTTT	CASTLTGQLNTGELFF
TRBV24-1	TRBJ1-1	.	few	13	TGTGCCACCAGTGCTGCCCCCGGCACTGAAGCTTTCTTT	CATSAAPGTEAFF
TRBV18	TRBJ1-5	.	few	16	TGTGCCAGCTCATTATCACGAAGGGACAGCAATCAGCCCCAGCATTTT	CASSLSRRDSNQPQHF
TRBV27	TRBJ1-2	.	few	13	TGTGCCAGCAGTCCCTACGGGGGTCGGGGCTACACCTTC	CASSPYGGRGYTF
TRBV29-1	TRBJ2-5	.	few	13	TGCAGCGTTGAAGTTGGTTTACAAGAGACCCAGTACTTC	CSVEVGLQETQYF
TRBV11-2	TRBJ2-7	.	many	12	TGTGCCAGCAGCGTTACAGGTTACGAGCAGTACTTC	CASSVTGYEQYF
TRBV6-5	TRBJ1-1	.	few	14	TGTGCCAGCAGTTACTGGGGAGTGAACACTGAAGCTTTCTTT	CASSYWGVNTEAFF
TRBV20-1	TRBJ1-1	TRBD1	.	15	TGCAGTGCTCATAGATCACAGGGGCTGAACACTGGAGCTTTCTTT	CSAHRSQGLNTGAFF
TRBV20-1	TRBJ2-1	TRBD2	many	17	TGCAGTGCTAGTTCGGGGGGCGAACTAGCGGGAGCGAGTGAGCAGTTCTTC	CSASSGGELAGASEQFF
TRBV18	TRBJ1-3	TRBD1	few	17	TGTGCCAGCTCACCACCCATCCGGACAGGGTTCGGAAACACCATATATTTT	CASSPPIRTGFGNTIYF
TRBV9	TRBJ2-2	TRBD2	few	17	TGTGCCAGCAGCGCGGGAGGTAGCAGGGAGAACACCGGGGAGCTGTTTTTT	CASSAGGSRENTGELFF
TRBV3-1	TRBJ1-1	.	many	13	TGTGCCAGCAGCCAACTAGAGGGGACTGAAGCTTTCTTT	CASSQLEGTEAFF
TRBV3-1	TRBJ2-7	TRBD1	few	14	TGTGCCAGCAGCCTCGGGACAGGGGGTGGCGAGCAGTACTTC	CASSLGTGGGEQYF
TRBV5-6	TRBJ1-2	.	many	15	TGTGCCAGCAGCTTGTTTCCGGGGATTAACTATGGCTACACCTTC	CASSLFPGINYGYTF
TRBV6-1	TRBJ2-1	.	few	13	TGTGCCAGCAGTGAATCGGCGGCCGGAGAGCAGTTCTTC	CASSESAAGEQFF
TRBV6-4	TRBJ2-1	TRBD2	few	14	TGTGCCAGCAGTGTCGAGCGGGAGCACAATGAGCAGTTCTTC	CASSVEREHNEQFF
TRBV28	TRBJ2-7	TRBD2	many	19	TGTGCCAGCAGTGCCGGTGGGCTCTTTGCTAGCGGATCCCACTACGAGCAGTACTTC	CASSAGGLFASGSHYEQYF
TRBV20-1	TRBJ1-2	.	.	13	TGCAATGCTGCAACGGACCGGATTTATGGCTACACCTTC	CNAATDRIYGYTF
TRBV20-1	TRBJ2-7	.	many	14	TGCAGTGCTAGCCCGAGACGAGAAACCTACGAGCAGTACTTC	CSASPRRETYEQYF
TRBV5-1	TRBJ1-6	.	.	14	TGCGCCAGCAGCTTGGGGACAGATAATTCACCCCTCCACTTT	CASSLGTDNSPLHF
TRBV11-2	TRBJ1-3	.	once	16	TGTGCCAGCAGCTTAGAACACGGGCGATCTGGAAACACCATATATTTT	CASSLEHGRSGNTIYF
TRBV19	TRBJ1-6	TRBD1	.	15	TGTGCCAGTACAACGGGACAGGCCGGTAATTCACCCCTCCACTTT	CASTTGQAGNSPLHF
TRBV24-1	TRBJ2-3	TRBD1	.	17	TGTGCCACCAGTGAACCGAGACAGGGGCAGAACACAGATACGCAGTATTTT	CATSEPRQGQNTDTQYF
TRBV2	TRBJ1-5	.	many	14	TGTGCCAGCAGTGTTGGGGGAGGCAATCAGCCCCAGCATTTT	CASSVGGGNQPQHF